This T cell receptor beta chain stems from a study of cytomegalovirus exposure and HLA in healthy donors. Study details: Samples from HLA-typed donors yielded 65 million to 85 million unique TCRs in an early data release.

Overall study results and limits: An analysis done earlier found most TCR beta V segments productive about 87% or about 30% of the time.

Points on this clone: No antigen is known for it.

The CDR3 runs 15 residues. Germline loops: CDR1 SGHVS, CDR2 FNYEAQ. V was clipped by 1 base and J by 6 bases, with 14 bases between them. With 60 Vbeta and 13 Jbeta primers, the PCR was carried out. In the source study's methods: In a later analysis, the count reached roughly 80 million unique TCR beta chains, with about 12 million shared. Libraries were prepared by immunoSEQ multiplex PCR; TCRdb keeps only in-frame clonotypes and omits some of them. That table is the source of V, J and clone size, and D and trimming were worked out from the DNA. Of under 300,000 clones in the sample, about 66% are singletons; the top ten hold roughly 2.4%. Nominal health characterized the donors when sampled, though unrecorded immune exposures were likely.

The source material was PBMCs. The rearrangement links TRBV7-6 to TRBJ2-3; D might be TRBD2 (6 bases). This TCR was recovered from a female donor in good health and CMV-seronegative. The CDR3 protein is CASSLGSLGRDTQYF. As DNA, the CDR3 is TGTGCCAGCAGCTTAGGGAGCCTTGGGAGGGATACGCAGTATTTT.